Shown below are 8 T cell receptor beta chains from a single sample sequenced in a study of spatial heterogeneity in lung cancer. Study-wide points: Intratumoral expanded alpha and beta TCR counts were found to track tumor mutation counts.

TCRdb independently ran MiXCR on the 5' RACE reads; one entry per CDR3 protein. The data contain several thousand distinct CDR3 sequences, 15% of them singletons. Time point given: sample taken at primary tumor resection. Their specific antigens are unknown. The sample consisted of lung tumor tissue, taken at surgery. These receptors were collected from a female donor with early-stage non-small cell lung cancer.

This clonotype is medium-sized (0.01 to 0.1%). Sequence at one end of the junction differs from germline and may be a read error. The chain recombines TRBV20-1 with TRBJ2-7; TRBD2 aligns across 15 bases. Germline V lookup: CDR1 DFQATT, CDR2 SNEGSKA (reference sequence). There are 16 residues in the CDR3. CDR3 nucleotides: TGCAGTGCTAGTGCCATAGGACTAGCGGGGGGGGCCCCGGCGAGTTTC. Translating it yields CSASAIGLAGGAPASF.

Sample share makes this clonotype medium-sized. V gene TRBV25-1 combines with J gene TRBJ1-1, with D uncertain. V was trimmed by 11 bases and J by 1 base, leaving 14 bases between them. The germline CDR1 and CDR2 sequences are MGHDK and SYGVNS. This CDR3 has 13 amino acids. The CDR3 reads CARVKRRNTEAFF. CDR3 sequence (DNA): TGTGCCCGAGTCAAACGGCGGAACACTGAAGCTTTCTTT.

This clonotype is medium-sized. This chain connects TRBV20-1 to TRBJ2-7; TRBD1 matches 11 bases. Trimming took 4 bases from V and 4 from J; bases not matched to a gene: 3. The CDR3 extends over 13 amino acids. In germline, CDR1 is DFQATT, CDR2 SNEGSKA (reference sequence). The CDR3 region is CSAIGQGAYEQYF. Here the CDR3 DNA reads TGCAGTGCTATAGGACAGGGGGCGTACGAGCAGTACTTC.

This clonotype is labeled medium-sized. The CDR3 DNA reads TGTGCCAGCAGTTCTCCGGGACAGGGGGCGGGAGTTACTGAAGCTTTCTTT. Amino acid sequence: CASSSPGQGAGVTEAFF. The chain joins TRBV27 to TRBJ1-1, with TRBD1 matching over 12 bases. V lost 4 bases and J lost 5; bases outside the gene matches: 11. The CDR3 runs 17 residues. Germline CDR1 is MNHEY and CDR2 is SMNVEV (reference sequence).

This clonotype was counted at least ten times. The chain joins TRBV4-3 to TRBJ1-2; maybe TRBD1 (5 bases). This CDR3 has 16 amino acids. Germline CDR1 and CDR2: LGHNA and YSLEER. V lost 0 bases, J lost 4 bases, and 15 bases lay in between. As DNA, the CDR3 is TGCGCCAGCAGCCAAGATGGGGCAGCTTCTTCCTATGGCTACACCTTC. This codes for CASSQDGAASSYGYTF.

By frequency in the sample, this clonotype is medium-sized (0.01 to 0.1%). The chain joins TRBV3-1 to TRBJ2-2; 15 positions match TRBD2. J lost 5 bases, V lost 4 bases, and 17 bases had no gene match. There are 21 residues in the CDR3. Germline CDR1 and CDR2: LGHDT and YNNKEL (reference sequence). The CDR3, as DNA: TGTGCCAGCAGCCCGCAGATCGCCCGGACTAGCGGGGGGGCAAGGACCGGGGAGCTGTTTTTT. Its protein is CASSPQIARTSGGARTGELFF.

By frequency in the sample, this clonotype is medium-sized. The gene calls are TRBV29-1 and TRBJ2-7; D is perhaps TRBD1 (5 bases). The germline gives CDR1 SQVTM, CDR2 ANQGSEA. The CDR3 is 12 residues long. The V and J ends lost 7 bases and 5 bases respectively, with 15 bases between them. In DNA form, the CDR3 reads TGCAGCGCCCTCGGACATCACAACGAGCAGTACTTC. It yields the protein CSALGHHNEQYF.

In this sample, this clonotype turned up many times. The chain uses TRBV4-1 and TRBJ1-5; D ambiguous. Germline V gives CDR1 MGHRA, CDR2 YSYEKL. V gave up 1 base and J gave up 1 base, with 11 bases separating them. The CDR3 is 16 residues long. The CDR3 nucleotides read TGCGCCAGCAGCCAAGTCCCCGGACGGAGCAATCAGCCCCAGCATTTT. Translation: CASSQVPGRSNQPQHF.